A selection of T cell receptor beta chains follows, all from one sample in a study of blood T cells in healthy people across ages. Each CDR3 protein gets one entry after TCRdb re-called the 5' RACE reads with MiXCR. The sample yields roughly 700,000 distinct CDR3 sequences, around a quarter seen once. These data were also reused for a study on T cells of mothers and their children.

Sequencing used blood. The source of these receptors is a boy aged 5-17 years in good health. CDR3s include the opening cysteine and the closing phenylalanine or tryptophan. A D gene is named only where the DNA matches it firmly. Some rows mark clone size as missing; the rest say once, few, many or name a class of expanded clone.

.	TRBV6-1	11	few	TRBJ2-7	CASTESYEQYF	TGTGCCAGCACAGAATCCTACGAGCAGTACTTC
.	TRBV7-3	13	few	TRBJ2-2	CASSSHPAGELFF	TGTGCCAGCAGCTCGCACCCCGCTGGGGAGCTGTTTTTT
.	TRBV6-5	13	.	TRBJ2-7	CASSPRTPHEQYF	TGTGCCAGCAGTCCCCGGACCCCCCACGAGCAGTACTTC
TRBD2	TRBV19	12	.	TRBJ2-4	CASSGLDDIQYF	TGTGCCAGTAGCGGACTAGATGACATTCAGTACTTC
.	TRBV24-1	13	.	TRBJ2-1	CATSDAWRHEQFF	TGTGCCACCAGTGACGCCTGGCGGCATGAGCAGTTCTTC
TRBD2	TRBV9	17	few	TRBJ2-1	CASSVGPSGTQWHEQFF	TGTGCCAGCAGCGTAGGGCCTAGCGGAACCCAGTGGCATGAGCAGTTCTTC
TRBD1	TRBV7-2	14	.	TRBJ1-1	CASSLPDRSPEAFF	TGTGCCAGCAGCCTCCCGGACAGGAGTCCTGAAGCTTTCTTT
.	TRBV3-1	15	.	TRBJ2-2	CASTKEATHTGELFF	TGTGCCAGCACCAAGGAGGCTACCCACACCGGGGAGCTGTTTTTT
.	TRBV20-1	14	.	TRBJ1-5	CSARVSGLGQPQHF	TGCAGTGCTAGAGTGTCCGGGCTGGGTCAGCCCCAGCATTTT
.	TRBV5-6	13	.	TRBJ1-5	CASSWSPNQPQHF	TGTGCCAGCAGCTGGAGTCCCAATCAGCCCCAACATTTT
TRBD1	TRBV20-1	15	.	TRBJ1-1	CSARPGTGGAPEAFF	TGCAGTGCTAGACCGGGGACAGGGGGCGCGCCTGAAGCTTTCTTT
.	TRBV29-1	10	few	TRBJ2-3	CSDRADTQYF	TGCAGTGATCGGGCAGATACGCAGTATTTT
.	TRBV10-1	12	.	TRBJ2-3	CASEDSTDTQYF	TGCGCCAGCGAAGACAGCACAGATACGCAGTATTTT
TRBD2	TRBV12-3/TRBV12-4	15	.	TRBJ2-1	CASRGLAGVVHEQFF	TGTGCCAGCAGGGGTCTAGCGGGAGTTGTACATGAGCAGTTCTTC
TRBD2	TRBV7-3	15	.	TRBJ2-3	CASSLFRGGKDTQYF	TGTGCCAGCAGCTTATTTCGGGGGGGTAAAGATACGCAGTATTTT
.	TRBV4-1	15	.	TRBJ2-7	CASSQDKGPTYEQYF	TGCGCCAGCAGCCAAGATAAAGGGCCGACCTACGAGCAGTACTTC
TRBD1	TRBV5-1	16	.	TRBJ2-2	CASSLIQGANSGELFF	TGCGCCAGCAGCTTAATACAGGGGGCTAACTCCGGGGAGCTGTTTTTT
.	TRBV29-1	11	.	TRBJ2-5	CSGREWETQYF	TGCAGCGGACGGGAGTGGGAGACCCAGTACTTC
.	TRBV5-1	16	.	TRBJ1-2	CASRPIVGDKDYGYTF	TGCGCCAGCAGACCCATAGTCGGCGATAAGGACTATGGCTACACCTTC
TRBD1	TRBV29-1	15	.	TRBJ1-1	CSVERSPGQGAGAFF	TGCAGCGTTGAGCGATCCCCGGGACAGGGGGCGGGAGCTTTCTTT
TRBD1	TRBV3-1	15	few	TRBJ1-3	CASSQGTATGNIIYF	TGTGCCAGTAGCCAAGGGACAGCTACTGGAAACATCATATATTTT
TRBD1	TRBV20-1	18	few	TRBJ2-1	CSAKRKGQLSTYYNEQFF	TGCAGTGCTAAACGAAAGGGACAGCTGTCGACATACTACAATGAGCAGTTCTTC
.	TRBV20-1	13	.	TRBJ2-5	CSVPPPGVETQYF	TGCAGTGTGCCGCCCCCCGGGGTGGAGACCCAGTACTTC
TRBD1	TRBV28	14	.	TRBJ1-1	CASGTGGYGAGAFF	TGTGCCAGTGGGACAGGGGGATATGGGGCGGGAGCTTTCTTT
.	TRBV5-1	16	.	TRBJ2-1	CASSLAGGDPYNEQFF	TGCGCCAGCAGCTTGGCAGGGGGGGACCCCTACAATGAGCAGTTCTTC
.	TRBV13	13	.	TRBJ2-7	CASSSRGMGEQYF	TGTGCCAGCAGCTCCCGAGGCATGGGCGAGCAGTACTTC
TRBD2	TRBV20-1	16	.	TRBJ2-1	CSARRLAGATYNEQFF	TGCAGTGCTCGTAGACTAGCGGGAGCCACCTACAATGAGCAGTTCTTC
.	TRBV7-3	13	few	TRBJ2-7	CASSLGPGAEQYF	TGTGCCAGCAGCTTGGGACCGGGCGCCGAGCAGTACTTC
.	TRBV5-1	17	.	TRBJ2-1	CASSLTGTPSSYNEQFF	TGCGCCAGCAGCTTAACCGGGACTCCAAGCTCCTACAATGAGCAGTTCTTC
TRBD2	TRBV24-1	16	.	TRBJ2-1	CATSDAGTSSYNEQFF	TGTGCCACCAGTGATGCCGGGACTAGCTCCTACAATGAGCAGTTCTTC
.	TRBV7-2	13	.	TRBJ1-1	CASSLLDYTEAFF	TGTGCCAGCAGCTTATTGGACTACACTGAAGCTTTCTTT
.	TRBV5-1	15	few	TRBJ2-5	CASKQVPNIQETQYF	TGCGCCAGCAAACAGGTCCCCAACATTCAAGAGACCCAGTACTTC
.	TRBV4-3	15	.	TRBJ1-2	CASSQDQRENYGYTF	TGCGCCAGCAGCCAAGATCAAAGGGAAAACTATGGCTACACCTTC
.	TRBV7-8	14	few	TRBJ1-4	CASSQDRWGEKLFF	TGTGCCAGCAGCCAGGACCGGTGGGGTGAAAAACTGTTTTTT
TRBD2	TRBV28	15	.	TRBJ2-1	CASNRRGLADNEQFF	TGTGCCAGCAACCGTCGCGGACTAGCGGACAATGAGCAGTTCTTC
TRBD2	TRBV6-6	15	.	TRBJ2-3	CASTPVAGVADTQYF	TGTGCCAGCACCCCTGTAGCGGGAGTGGCAGATACGCAGTATTTT
.	TRBV20-1	14	.	TRBJ1-1	CSARGGAMNTEAFF	TGCAGTGCTAGAGGCGGCGCCATGAACACTGAAGCTTTCTTT
TRBD2	TRBV20-1	17	few	TRBJ2-7	CSARDPLAGGRTYEQYF	TGCAGTGCTAGAGATCCCCTAGCGGGAGGGCGAACCTACGAGCAGTACTTC
.	TRBV4-3	15	.	TRBJ1-2	CASSQDFERFYGYTF	TGCGCCAGCAGCCAAGATTTCGAACGATTCTATGGCTACACCTTC
.	TRBV28	15	once	TRBJ1-6	CASSTPGSLGSPLHF	TGTGCCAGCAGTACCCCCGGGAGTTTGGGTTCACCCCTCCACTTT